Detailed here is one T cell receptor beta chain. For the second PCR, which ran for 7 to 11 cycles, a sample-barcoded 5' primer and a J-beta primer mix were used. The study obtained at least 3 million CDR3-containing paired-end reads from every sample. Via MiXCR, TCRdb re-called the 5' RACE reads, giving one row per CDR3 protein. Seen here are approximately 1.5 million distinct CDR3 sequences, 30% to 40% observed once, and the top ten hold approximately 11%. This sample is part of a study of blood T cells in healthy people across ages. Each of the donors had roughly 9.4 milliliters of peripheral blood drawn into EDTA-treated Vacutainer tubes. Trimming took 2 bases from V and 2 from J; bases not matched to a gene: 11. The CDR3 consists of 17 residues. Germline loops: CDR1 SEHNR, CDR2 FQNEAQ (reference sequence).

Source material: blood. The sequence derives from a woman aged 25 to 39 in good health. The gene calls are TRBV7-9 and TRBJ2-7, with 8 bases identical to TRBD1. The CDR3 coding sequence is TGTGCCAGCAGCTTATTTTCTCTGGACAGGGACCCCTACGAGCAGTACTTC. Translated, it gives CASSLFSLDRDPYEQYF.